This T cell receptor beta chain was obtained from a study of shared clonotypes between healthy human individuals. Splitting of each subset's genomic DNA was done evenly across several immunoSEQ plates. TCRdb's table, derived via immunoSEQ multiplex PCR, lists solely in-frame clones and lacks some. The sample contains 1,100,000 or so clones, about four fifths of which appear only once. Specimen: memory CD4+ T cells from PBMCs. Subset defined: CD45RA-negative fraction. The sequence derives from a man aged 18 to 29 in good health. Some clones in this sample may be carry-over from other donors' samples.

The CDR3 bases are TGTGCCAGCAGCCAAACGACGGCGAGGGAGCAGTACTTC. Translation gives CASSQTTAREQYF. The chain carries TRBV11-3 and TRBJ2-7, with D unresolved. CDR3 length equals 13 residues. Germline assignment: CDR1 SGHNT and CDR2 YENEEA. V was trimmed by 5 bases and J by 7 bases, leaving 15 bases between them.